This T cell receptor beta chain was found in a study of T-cell reconstitution after alpha-beta-depleted transplantation in children listed by TCRdb under 2016. In terms of the full investigation: T-cell immune reconstitution after TCRalphabeta/CD19-depleted allogeneic hematopoietic cell transplantation in children was quantitatively tracked in the study by means of TCR repertoire profiling.

The treatment or condition label, as the study defines it: allogeneic hematopoietic cell transplantation with graft depleted of TCRalphabeta T cells and CD19 B cells. The children who served as transplant recipients had been given grafts of TCRalphabeta/CD19-depleted allogeneic hematopoietic cells. The method behind the library was PCR. For sequencing, an Illumina HiSeq 2500 was employed. To normalize quantification of the TCRbeta repertoire, the TCR libraries were built with molecular barcoding that relied on unique molecular identifiers. The public reads were reprocessed in TCRdb via fastp at Q25 and MiXCR, keeping in-frame beta chains. Every distinct CDR3 protein forms one entry, paired with its most common genes and DNA. The sample table shows fewer than 700,000 distinct CDR3 sequences, and 20% to 25% are seen once. Of the sample, 13% to 15% is held by the ten largest clones. The germline V gene specifies SGHAT as CDR1 and FQNNGV as CDR2. Relative to germline, V is 0 bases shorter and J is 3 bases shorter, with 6 bases between their ends. The CDR3 holds 14 amino acids from the cysteine to the phenylalanine. The sequence is cut down to CDR3 DNA, 42 bases in frame from base 1.

The research as a whole found: Hyperexpanded clone frequencies declined over subsequent months; after one year, T-cell counts and TCRbeta diversity were mostly attributed to newly produced T cells. In some patients, the high TCRbeta diversity seen at day 60 was put down to recipient T cells and intrathymic progenitors that had survived conditioning. Apparently early alphabetaT-cell count recovery about two months after transplant reportedly relied on only several hundred rapidly expanded clones derived from non-depleted graft cells.

This clonotype has more than one count but fewer than ten. What antigen it recognizes has not been identified. Base qualities are not at hand, and no much larger clone is one base apart. The origin of this receptor is a boy in the first two years of life who had a stem cell transplant for acute myeloid leukemia, so the T cells may come from the graft donor. The sequence links TRBV11-2 to TRBJ2-1; no D gene call is confident. Material: PBMCs, mostly from graft donor cells, obtained 360 days after TCRalphabeta/CD19-depleted stem cell transplant. The CDR3 protein: CASSLERLYNEQFF. The nucleotide sequence is TGTGCCAGCAGCTTAGAACGACTCTACAATGAGCAGTTCTTC.